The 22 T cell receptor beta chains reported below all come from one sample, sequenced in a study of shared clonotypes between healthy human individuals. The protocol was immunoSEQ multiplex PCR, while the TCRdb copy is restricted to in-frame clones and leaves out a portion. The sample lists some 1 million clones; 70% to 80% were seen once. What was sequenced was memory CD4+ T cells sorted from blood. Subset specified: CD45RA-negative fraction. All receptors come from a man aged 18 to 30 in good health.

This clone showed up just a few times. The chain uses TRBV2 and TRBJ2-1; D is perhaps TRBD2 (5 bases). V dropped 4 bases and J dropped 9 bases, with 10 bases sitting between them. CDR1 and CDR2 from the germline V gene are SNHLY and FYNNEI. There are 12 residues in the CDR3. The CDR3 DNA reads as TGTGCCAGCAGTGTCCTCCGGGGTGAGCAGTTCTTC. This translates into CASSVLRGEQFF.

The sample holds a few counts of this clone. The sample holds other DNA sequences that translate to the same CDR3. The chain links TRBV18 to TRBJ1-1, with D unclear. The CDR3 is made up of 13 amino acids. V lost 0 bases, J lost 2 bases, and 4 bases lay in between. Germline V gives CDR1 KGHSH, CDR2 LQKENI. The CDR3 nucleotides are TGTGCCAGCTCACCACCAGGTAACACTGAAGCTTTCTTT. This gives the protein CASSPPGNTEAFF.

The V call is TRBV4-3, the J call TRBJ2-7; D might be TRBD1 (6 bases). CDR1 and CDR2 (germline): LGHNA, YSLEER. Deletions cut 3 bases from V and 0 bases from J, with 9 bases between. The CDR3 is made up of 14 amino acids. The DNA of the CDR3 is TGCGCCAGCAGCCACGAGGACAGCTCCTACGAGCAGTACTTC. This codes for CASSHEDSSYEQYF.

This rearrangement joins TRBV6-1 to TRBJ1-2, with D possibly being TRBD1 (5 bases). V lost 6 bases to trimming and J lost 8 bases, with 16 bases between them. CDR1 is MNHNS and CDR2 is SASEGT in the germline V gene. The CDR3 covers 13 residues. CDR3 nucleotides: TGTGCCAGCAGGACCGGGGGATCTGAAGGCTACACCTTC. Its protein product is CASRTGGSEGYTF.

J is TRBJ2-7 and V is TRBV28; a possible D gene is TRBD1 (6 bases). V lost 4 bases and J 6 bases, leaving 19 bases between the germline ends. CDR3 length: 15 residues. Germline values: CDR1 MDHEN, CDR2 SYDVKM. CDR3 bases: TGTGCCAGCAGTTCTCCCGGGACAACTGGGGGCGAGCAGTACTTC. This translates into CASSSPGTTGGEQYF. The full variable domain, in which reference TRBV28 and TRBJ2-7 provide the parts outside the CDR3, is DVKVTQSSRYLVKRTGEKVFLECVQDMDHENMFWYRQDPGLGLRLIYFSYDVKMKEKGDIPEGYSVSREKKERFSLILESASTNQTSMYLCASSSPGTTGGEQYFGPGTRLTVT.

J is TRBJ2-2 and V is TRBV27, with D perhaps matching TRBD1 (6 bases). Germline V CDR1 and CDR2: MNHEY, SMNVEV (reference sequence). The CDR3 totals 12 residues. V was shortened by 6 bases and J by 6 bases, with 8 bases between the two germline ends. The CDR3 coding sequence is TGTGCCAGCAGCCAGGGGCCCGGGGAGCTGTTTTTT. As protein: CASSQGPGELFF.

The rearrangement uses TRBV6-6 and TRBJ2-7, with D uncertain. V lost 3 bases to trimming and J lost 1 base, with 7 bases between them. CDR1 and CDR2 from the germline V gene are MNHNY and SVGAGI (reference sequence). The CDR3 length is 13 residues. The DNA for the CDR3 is TGTGCCAGCAGTTATTTAGAGTCCTACGAGCAGTACTTC. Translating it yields CASSYLESYEQYF.

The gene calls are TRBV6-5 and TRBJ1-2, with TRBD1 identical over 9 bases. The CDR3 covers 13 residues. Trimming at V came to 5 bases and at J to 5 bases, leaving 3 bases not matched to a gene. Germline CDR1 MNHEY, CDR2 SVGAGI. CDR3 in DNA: TGTGCCAGCAGTCGGACAGGGGCATATGGCTACACCTTC. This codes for CASSRTGAYGYTF.

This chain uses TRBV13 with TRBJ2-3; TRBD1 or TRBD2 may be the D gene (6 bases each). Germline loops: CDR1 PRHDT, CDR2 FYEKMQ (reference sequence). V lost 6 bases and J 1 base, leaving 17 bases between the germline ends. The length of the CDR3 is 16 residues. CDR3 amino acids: CASSTDGGRGTDTQYF. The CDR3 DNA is TGTGCCAGCAGTACCGATGGGGGGCGCGGCACAGATACGCAGTATTTT.

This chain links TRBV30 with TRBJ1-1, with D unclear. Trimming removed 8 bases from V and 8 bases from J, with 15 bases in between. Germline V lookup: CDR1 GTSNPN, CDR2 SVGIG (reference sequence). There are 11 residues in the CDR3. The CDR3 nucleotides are TGTGCCCTGGTGGCGGTGGGGGAAGCTTTCTTT. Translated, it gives CALVAVGEAFF. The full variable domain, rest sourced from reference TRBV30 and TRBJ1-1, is SQTIHQWPATLVQPVGSPLSLECTVEGTSNPNLYWYRQAAGRGLQLLFYSVGIGQISSEVPQNLSASRPQDRQFILSSKKLLLSDSGFYLCALVAVGEAFFGQGTRLTVV.

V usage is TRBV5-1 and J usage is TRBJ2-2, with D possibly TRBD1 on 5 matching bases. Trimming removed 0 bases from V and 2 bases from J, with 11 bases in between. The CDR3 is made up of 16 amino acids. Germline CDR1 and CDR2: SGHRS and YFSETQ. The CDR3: CASSLARTLNTGELFF. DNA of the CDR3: TGCGCCAGCAGCTTGGCCAGGACACTAAACACCGGGGAGCTGTTTTTT.

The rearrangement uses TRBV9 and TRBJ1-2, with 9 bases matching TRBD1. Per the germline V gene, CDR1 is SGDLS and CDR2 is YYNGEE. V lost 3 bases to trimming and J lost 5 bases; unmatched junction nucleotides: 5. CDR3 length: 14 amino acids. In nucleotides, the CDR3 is TGTGCCAGCAGCGGGACAGGGGAATCTTATGGCTACACCTTC. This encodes CASSGTGESYGYTF.

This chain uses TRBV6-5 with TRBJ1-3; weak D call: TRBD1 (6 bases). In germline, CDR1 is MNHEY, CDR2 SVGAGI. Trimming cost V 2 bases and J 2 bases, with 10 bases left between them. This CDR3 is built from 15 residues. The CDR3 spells CASSYRHRAGNTIYF. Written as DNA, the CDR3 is TGTGCCAGCAGTTACAGGCACAGGGCTGGAAACACCATATATTTT.

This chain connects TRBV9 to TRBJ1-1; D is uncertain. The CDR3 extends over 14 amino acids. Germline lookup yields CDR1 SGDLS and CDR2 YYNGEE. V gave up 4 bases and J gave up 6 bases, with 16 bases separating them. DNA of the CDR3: TGTGCCAGCAGCCCCCCCCTCAGTTCGGCTGAAGCTTTCTTT. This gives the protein CASSPPLSSAEAFF.

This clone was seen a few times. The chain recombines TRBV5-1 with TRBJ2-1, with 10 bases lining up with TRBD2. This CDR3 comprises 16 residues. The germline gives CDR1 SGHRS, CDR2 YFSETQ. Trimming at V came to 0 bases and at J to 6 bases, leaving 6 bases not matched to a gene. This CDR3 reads CASSLGTAGGFNEQFF. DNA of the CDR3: TGCGCCAGCAGCTTGGGCACAGCGGGAGGGTTCAATGAGCAGTTCTTC.

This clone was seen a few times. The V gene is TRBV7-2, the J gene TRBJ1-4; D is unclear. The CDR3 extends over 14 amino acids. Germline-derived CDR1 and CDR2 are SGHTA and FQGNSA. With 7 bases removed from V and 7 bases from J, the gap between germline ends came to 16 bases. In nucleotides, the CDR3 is TGTGCCAGCACGCTTGGTCCAGCTATTGAAAAACTGTTTTTT. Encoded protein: CASTLGPAIEKLFF.

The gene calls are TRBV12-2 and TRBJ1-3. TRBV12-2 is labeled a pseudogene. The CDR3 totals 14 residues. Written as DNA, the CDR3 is TGTGCAAGTCGCCCCCGGGGGGCAGGAAACACCATATATTTT. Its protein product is CASRPRGAGNTIYF.

This CDR3 reads CASSVPPGQTGLAGGGQFF. CDR3 DNA sequence: TGTGCCAGCAGTGTTCCTCCGGGACAAACGGGACTAGCGGGAGGAGGGCAGTTCTTC. The rearrangement joins TRBV2 to TRBJ2-1, with 15 bases that match TRBD2. V dropped 4 bases and J dropped 12; count of bases not matched to a gene: 19. Germline V lookup: CDR1 SNHLY, CDR2 FYNNEI. This CDR3 has 19 amino acids.

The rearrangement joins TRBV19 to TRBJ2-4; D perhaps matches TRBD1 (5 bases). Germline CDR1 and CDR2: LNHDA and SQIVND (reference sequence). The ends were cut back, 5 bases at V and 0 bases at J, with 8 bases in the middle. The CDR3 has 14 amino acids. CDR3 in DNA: TGTGCCAGTAGTTTGACAGTAGCCAAAAACATTCAGTACTTC. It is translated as CASSLTVAKNIQYF.

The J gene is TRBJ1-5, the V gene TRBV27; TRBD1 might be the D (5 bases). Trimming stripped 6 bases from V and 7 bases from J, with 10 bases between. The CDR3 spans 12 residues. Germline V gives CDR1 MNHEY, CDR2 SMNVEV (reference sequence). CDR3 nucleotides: TGTGCCAGCAGATCAGGGAAGCAGCCCCAGCATTTT. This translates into CASRSGKQPQHF.

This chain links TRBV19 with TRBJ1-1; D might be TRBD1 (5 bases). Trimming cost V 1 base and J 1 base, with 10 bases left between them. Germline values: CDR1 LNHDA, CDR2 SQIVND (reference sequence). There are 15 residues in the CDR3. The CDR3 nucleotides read TGTGCCAGTAGTATAGGTCCCAGGGCGAACACTGAAGCTTTCTTT. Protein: CASSIGPRANTEAFF.

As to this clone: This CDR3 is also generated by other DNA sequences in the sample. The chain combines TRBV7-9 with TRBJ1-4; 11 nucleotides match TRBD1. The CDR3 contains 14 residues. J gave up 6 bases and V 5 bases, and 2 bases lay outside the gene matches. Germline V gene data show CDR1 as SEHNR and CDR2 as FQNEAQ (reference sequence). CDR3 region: CASSLGQGDEKLFF. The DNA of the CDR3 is TGTGCCAGCAGCCTGGGACAGGGGGATGAAAAACTGTTTTTT. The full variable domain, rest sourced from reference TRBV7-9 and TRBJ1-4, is DTGVSQNPRHKITKRGQNVTFRCDPISEHNRLYWYRQTLGQGPEFLTYFQNEAQLEKSRLLSDRFSAERPKGSFSTLEIQRTEQGDSAMYLCASSLGQGDEKLFFGSGTQLSVL.